This is a list of T cell receptor beta chains from one sample in a study of read filtering for tumor transcriptome and immune sequencing. TCRdb reprocessed the reads via MiXCR and lists one record per CDR3 protein. The sample lists 20,000 or so distinct CDR3 sequences, roughly 23% occurring once. Sequencing used a population of CD138-negative cells sorted from bone marrow. All receptors come from a donor at least 40 years old with multiple myeloma. CDR3s include the opening cysteine and the closing phenylalanine or tryptophan. D genes are given only for firm matches. Not every row has a clone size; where given, it reads once, few, many or a size class.

d_call | j_call | v_call | clone_size | cdr3_aa | cdr3_nt
. | TRBJ1-2 | TRBV4-2 | . | CASSQDIRGQNYGYTF | TGTGCCAGCAGCCAAGATATCCGGGGGCAAAACTATGGCTACACCTTC
TRBD2 | TRBJ2-1 | TRBV14 | medium-sized | CASSRGRGTRDEQFF | TGTGCCAGCAGCCGAGGCCGGGGGACTAGAGATGAGCAGTTCTTC
. | TRBJ2-5 | TRBV6-2/TRBV6-3 | many | CASRDFLPRQTLQETQYF | TGTGCCAGCAGGGACTTTCTTCCTCGACAGACTCTCCAAGAGACCCAGTACTTC
. | TRBJ1-1 | TRBV29-1 | . | CSVDSRNTEAFF | TGCAGCGTTGACAGTAGGAACACTGAAGCTTTCTTT
TRBD2 | TRBJ2-7 | TRBV20-1 | many | CSASTSGGSSYEQYF | TGCAGTGCTAGTACTAGCGGAGGGAGCTCCTACGAGCAGTACTTC
TRBD1 | TRBJ1-3 | TRBV28 | few | CASRNQGTDSGNTIYF | TGTGCCAGCAGAAACCAAGGGACAGACTCTGGAAACACCATATATTTT
. | TRBJ2-1 | TRBV11-2 | . | CASSLNLQGDEQFF | TGTGCCAGCAGCTTAAACCTACAGGGAGATGAGCAGTTCTTC
TRBD1 | TRBJ2-2 | TRBV5-4 | few | CASSWGQGAGGELFF | TGTGCCAGCAGCTGGGGACAGGGGGCTGGCGGGGAGCTGTTTTTT
TRBD2 | TRBJ2-4 | TRBV5-1 | many | CASSPDLSSGALAKNIQYF | TGCGCCAGCAGCCCCGACTTGTCTAGCGGAGCATTAGCCAAAAACATTCAGTACTTC
TRBD1 | TRBJ2-2 | TRBV20-1 | . | CSARKTGWTTGELFF | TGCAGTGCTAGGAAGACAGGGTGGACCACCGGGGAGCTGTTTTTT
. | TRBJ1-1 | TRBV29-1 | many | CSVEGWGGTEAFF | TGCAGCGTTGAAGGGTGGGGGGGCACTGAAGCTTTCTTT
. | TRBJ2-1 | TRBV7-8 | . | CASSLGGHNEQFF | TGTGCCAGCAGCTTAGGGGGTCACAATGAGCAGTTCTTC
. | TRBJ1-3 | TRBV29-1 | many | CSAEGPGNTIYF | TGCAGCGCCGAGGGACCTGGAAACACCATATATTTT
. | TRBJ2-3 | TRBV7-2 | few | CASSLRVSSNTQYF | TGTGCCAGCAGCTTACGGGTTAGCAGCAATACGCAGTATTTT
TRBD1 | TRBJ1-1 | TRBV28 | . | CASSFGTGGRTEAFF | TGTGCCAGCAGTTTTGGGACAGGGGGCAGGACTGAAGCTTTCTTT
TRBD1 | TRBJ2-5 | TRBV29-1 | many | CSVEPWTGRRVETQYF | TGCAGCGTTGAGCCCTGGACAGGGAGAAGGGTAGAGACCCAGTACTTC
. | TRBJ2-3 | TRBV29-1 | . | CSVTSSIRVDTQYF | TGCAGCGTGACCTCTTCGATCCGCGTAGATACGCAGTATTTT
. | TRBJ2-2 | TRBV29-1 | many | CSGGTFANTGELFF | TGCAGCGGAGGGACATTCGCGAACACCGGGGAGCTGTTTTTT
TRBD2 | TRBJ2-1 | TRBV6-6 | . | CASSRLAEAYNEQFF | TGTGCCAGCAGTCGACTAGCGGAAGCCTACAATGAGCAGTTCTTC
TRBD1 | TRBJ2-1 | TRBV2 | . | CASNPGQGNEQFF | TGTGCCAGCAACCCAGGACAGGGCAATGAGCAGTTCTTC
. | TRBJ1-1 | TRBV20-1 | medium-sized | CSARDRGHGLMNTEAFF | TGCAGTGCTAGAGATCGGGGACACGGGCTAATGAACACTGAAGCTTTCTTT
TRBD2 | TRBJ2-5 | TRBV29-1 | many | CSAGGLAGVETQYF | TGCAGCGCAGGGGGACTAGCGGGAGTAGAGACCCAGTACTTC
. | TRBJ2-5 | TRBV5-1 | . | CASSYKETQYF | TGCGCCAGCAGCTATAAAGAGACCCAGTACTTC
TRBD2 | TRBJ2-1 | TRBV28 | many | CASSSTSGVYNEQFF | TGTGCCAGCAGTTCGACTAGCGGGGTCTACAATGAGCAGTTCTTC
. | TRBJ1-1 | TRBV20-1 | many | CSAADTEAFF | TGCAGTGCGGCGGACACTGAAGCTTTCTTT
. | TRBJ1-4 | TRBV11-2 | . | CASSLAGDGYEKLFF | TGTGCCAGCAGCTTAGCCGGGGACGGGTATGAAAAACTGTTTTTT
TRBD2 | TRBJ2-3 | TRBV2 | few | CASRHDFPGLGSSDTQYF | TGTGCCAGCAGACATGATTTTCCCGGACTAGGGTCATCAGATACGCAGTATTTT
. | TRBJ1-2 | TRBV19 | many | CASRAQSGANYGYTF | TGTGCCAGTAGGGCACAGAGCGGAGCTAACTATGGCTACACCTTC
TRBD2 | TRBJ2-3 | TRBV24-1 | few | CATSDRSGSIADTQYF | TGTGCCACCAGTGACCGTAGCGGGAGTATCGCAGATACGCAGTATTTT
TRBD1 | TRBJ2-3 | TRBV20-1 | . | CSASYRGDTDTQYF | TGCAGTGCCAGTTACAGGGGGGACACAGATACGCAGTATTTT
TRBD1 | TRBJ2-1 | TRBV29-1 | many | CSVGDRERYNEQFF | TGCAGCGTTGGGGACAGGGAGAGGTACAATGAGCAGTTCTTC
TRBD1 | TRBJ2-3 | TRBV10-3 | many | CAIRGQGERDTQYF | TGTGCCATCAGGGGACAGGGGGAAAGAGATACGCAGTATTTT
. | TRBJ2-7 | TRBV6-2/TRBV6-3 | . | CASSYQLHTRQYF | TGTGCCAGCAGTTATCAGCTCCACACGAGACAGTACTTC
. | TRBJ1-5 | TRBV7-6 | . | CASSFYSNQPQHF | TGTGCCAGCAGCTTTTATAGCAATCAGCCCCAGCATTTT
TRBD2 | TRBJ2-1 | TRBV5-1 | many | CASSLAPLAGVGNEQFF | TGCGCCAGCAGCTTGGCCCCCCTAGCGGGAGTGGGCAATGAGCAGTTCTTC
TRBD1 | TRBJ2-2 | TRBV20-1 | . | CSAPEGTGDIGELFF | TGCAGTGCTCCGGAGGGGACAGGGGACATCGGGGAGCTGTTTTTT
TRBD1 | TRBJ1-5 | TRBV4-1 | many | CASSWTGEGNQPQHF | TGCGCCAGCAGCTGGACAGGGGAGGGCAATCAGCCCCAGCATTTT
TRBD1 | TRBJ2-7 | TRBV28 | many | CASSPYDRGLGEQYF | TGTGCCAGCAGTCCCTACGACAGGGGGCTTGGCGAGCAGTACTTC
TRBD2 | TRBJ2-1 | TRBV29-1 | many | CSVGRTSGRGEFF | TGCAGCGTTGGGCGGACTAGCGGGAGGGGTGAGTTCTTC
. | TRBJ2-3 | TRBV7-3 | many | CASSFGQSTDTQYF | TGTGCCAGCAGCTTCGGGCAGTCCACAGATACGCAGTATTTT
. | TRBJ1-1 | TRBV6-1 | many | CASSEGGHTEAFF | TGTGCCAGCAGTGAAGGGGGTCACACTGAAGCTTTCTTT
. | TRBJ2-7 | TRBV4-3 | . | CASSSYLGYEQYF | TGCGCCAGCAGCTCCTACCTAGGGTACGAGCAGTACTTC
. | TRBJ2-3 | TRBV7-2 | many | CASSPRNRGTDTQYF | TGTGCCAGCAGCCCAAGGAACCGGGGCACAGATACGCAGTATTTT
. | TRBJ2-3 | TRBV5-4 | . | CASSLQQDTQYF | TGTGCCAGCAGCTTGCAGCAAGATACGCAGTATTTT
TRBD2 | TRBJ2-2 | TRBV18 | few | CASSALAGRTNTGELFF | TGTGCCAGCTCGGCGCTAGCGGGAAGAACGAACACCGGGGAGCTGTTTTTT
TRBD1 | TRBJ2-1 | TRBV29-1 | many | CSALGQGANGSYNEQFF | TGCAGCGCCTTGGGACAGGGGGCGAACGGCTCCTACAATGAGCAGTTCTTC
TRBD1 | TRBJ2-7 | TRBV19 | many | CASSTLPGQGYEQYF | TGTGCCAGTAGTACGCTCCCGGGACAGGGCTACGAGCAGTACTTC
. | TRBJ2-1 | TRBV19 | few | CASSIAPGDNEQFF | TGTGCCAGTAGTATAGCCCCTGGGGACAATGAGCAGTTCTTC
. | TRBJ2-3 | TRBV7-2 | many | CASSQNRDTQYF | TGTGCCAGCAGCCAAAACCGAGATACGCAGTATTTT
TRBD2 | TRBJ2-5 | TRBV11-2 | . | CASSRTSGTWETQYF | TGTGCCAGCAGCCGGACTAGCGGGACGTGGGAGACCCAGTACTTC
TRBD2 | TRBJ2-3 | TRBV4-1 | many | CASSQEIAGSDTQYF | TGCGCCAGCAGCCAAGAGATAGCGGGATCGGATACGCAGTATTTT